This T cell receptor beta chain was sequenced for a study of OX40 agonist ivuxolimab in advanced cancers. About the study: The dose-escalation group included hepatocellular carcinoma, melanoma, renal cell carcinoma and head and neck cancer.

This clone has a single count. The target antigen is unknown. Researchers took blood at baseline, on cycle 4 day 1, and on cycle 7 day 1. Regarding the study as a whole: The mean number of expanded clones was higher in CD8+ T cells than in CD4+.

The assay was immunoSEQ multiplex PCR, and TCRdb's table has in-frame clones only and misses some. This table has 30,000 or so clones, around 85% appearing once. Germline CDR1 and CDR2: LNHNV and YYDKDF (reference sequence). The CDR3 extends over 14 amino acids. With V trimmed by 1 base and J by 7 bases, 4 bases remained unmatched. This chain links TRBV15 with TRBJ1-5; 7 bases align to TRBD1. Sample: CD4+ or CD8+ T cells sorted from blood, taken in a trial of the OX40 agonist ivuxolimab. This clonotype was sampled from an adult with an advanced solid tumor such as melanoma, head and neck, liver or kidney cancer. CDR3 bases: TGTGCCACCAGCAGAGCACGACAGGGCCAGCCCCAGCATTTT. It is translated as CATSRARQGQPQHF.